Shown below are 24 T cell receptor beta chains from a single sample sequenced in a study of blood T cell repertoires in COVID-19. Only in-frame clones appear in the TCRdb table, and some are missing; sequencing was by immunoSEQ multiplex PCR. This table has 130,000 or so clones, over 80% appearing once. Sequencing used PBMCs or T cells enriched from blood (not recorded which). The receptors stem from a man younger than 40 who had recovered from COVID-19.

CDR3 amino acids: CASSWGQGPPSGNTIYF. For the CDR3, the DNA is TGTGCCAGCAGCTGGGGACAGGGTCCTCCCTCTGGAAACACCATATATTTT. This rearrangement joins TRBV2 to TRBJ1-3; 9 nucleotides match TRBD1. CDR3 size: 17 residues. The germline CDR1 and CDR2 sequences are SNHLY and FYNNEI. With 6 bases clipped from V and 0 bases from J, the junction kept 9 bases outside the gene matches.

The rearrangement uses TRBV6-4 and TRBJ1-1, with D possibly matching TRBD1 (6 bases). Trimming removed 6 bases at V and 0 bases at J, with 11 bases between. This CDR3 comprises 14 residues. Germline CDR1 MRHNA, CDR2 SNTAGT. CDR3 nucleotide sequence: TGTGCCAGCAGAGTGGACAGCATGAACACTGAAGCTTTCTTT. Translated, it gives CASRVDSMNTEAFF.

This sequence joins TRBV10-3 and TRBJ1-1; possible D gene TRBD1, 6 bases. V lost 0 bases, J lost 4 bases, and 12 bases lay in between. The CDR3 contains 15 residues. Germline V gives CDR1 ENHRY, CDR2 SYGVKD. CDR3 protein: CAISESGGAFTEAFF. DNA for the CDR3: TGTGCCATCAGTGAGTCGGGGGGGGCATTCACTGAAGCTTTCTTT.

In this sample, this clone turned up once. The chain links TRBV19 to TRBJ2-1; perhaps TRBD2 as D (5 bases). Germline V CDR1 and CDR2: LNHDA, SQIVND (reference sequence). Trimming cost V 6 bases and J 4 bases, with 13 bases left between them. This CDR3 has 14 residues. As DNA, the CDR3 is TGTGCCAGTAGCGCCGGGGTGCGGTACAATGAGCAGTTCTTC. Its protein is CASSAGVRYNEQFF. The full variable domain, completed using reference TRBV19 and TRBJ2-1, is DGGITQSPKYLFRKEGQNVTLSCEQNLNHDAMYWYRQDPGQGLRLIYYSQIVNDFQKGDIAEGYSVSREKKESFPLTVTSAQKNPTAFYLCASSAGVRYNEQFFGPGTRLTVL.

The rearrangement links TRBV6-5 to TRBJ1-1, with TRBD1 as a possible D gene (5 bases). Trimming left V 8 bases short and J 3 bases short, with 19 bases between. Germline CDR1 reads MNHEY; CDR2 reads SVGAGI. This CDR3 comprises 15 residues. The DNA of the CDR3 is TGTGCCAGCGGTACCCAGGGAGGTGGGGACACTGAAGCTTTCTTT. Translated: CASGTQGGGDTEAFF.

The chain employs TRBV7-8 and TRBJ1-2; 9 bases align to TRBD1. Trimming at V came to 7 bases and at J to 8 bases, leaving 14 bases not matched to a gene. The germline V gene encodes CDR1 SGHVS and CDR2 FQNEAQ. CDR3 length: 15 amino acids. The DNA for the CDR3 is TGTGCCAGCACCCAACAGCCGGACAGGGGCTACGGCTACACCTTC. As protein: CASTQQPDRGYGYTF.

The chain couples TRBV6-5 to TRBJ1-5; D perhaps matches TRBD1 (5 bases). The V end was cut by 5 bases, the J end by 7 bases, with 12 bases between. Germline V gene lookup returns CDR1 MNHEY and CDR2 SVGAGI. This CDR3 spans 13 amino acids. The CDR3 sequence is CASSKHGGQPQHF. The DNA of the CDR3 is TGTGCCAGCAGTAAACACGGGGGACAGCCCCAGCATTTT.

This clone has only a few counts. The chain carries TRBV4-1 and TRBJ2-7; the D is unclear. The V and J ends lost 3 bases and 5 bases respectively, with 11 bases between them. The CDR3 covers 13 residues. Germline CDR1 and CDR2: MGHRA and YSYEKL. This CDR3 reads CASSHYGEHEQYF. The CDR3 DNA is TGCGCCAGCAGCCATTACGGAGAGCACGAGCAGTACTTC.

This clone showed up just a few times. This chain joins TRBV9 and TRBJ1-1; 7 positions agree with TRBD1. Germline values: CDR1 SGDLS, CDR2 YYNGEE. Trimming at V came to 4 bases and at J to 1 base, leaving 10 bases not matched to a gene. The CDR3 is 16 residues long. CDR3 in DNA: TGTGCCAGCAGCTTGGGACAGACACTTAGGAACACTGAAGCTTTCTTT. This sequence encodes CASSLGQTLRNTEAFF. The whole variable domain, remainder taken from reference TRBV9 and TRBJ1-1, is DSGVTQTPKHLITATGQRVTLRCSPRSGDLSVYWYQQSLDQGLQFLIQYYNGEERAKGNILERFSAQQFPDLHSELNLSSLELGDSALYFCASSLGQTLRNTEAFFGQGTRLTVV.

This rearrangement joins TRBV15 to TRBJ2-3, with a tentative D call TRBD2 (5 bases). Germline V lookup: CDR1 LNHNV, CDR2 YYDKDF (reference sequence). Deletions cut 6 bases from V and 2 bases from J, with 12 bases between. The CDR3 runs to 14 residues. CDR3 DNA: TGTGCCACCAGAGAAGGACTTAACACAGATACGCAGTATTTT. Its translation: CATREGLNTDTQYF.

The genes are TRBV2 and TRBJ1-3; D is uncertain. Germline loops: CDR1 SNHLY, CDR2 FYNNEI. The V and J ends lost 3 bases and 8 bases respectively, with 20 bases between them. The CDR3 runs to 16 residues. CDR3 protein: CASSEVQLGGRHTIYF. The CDR3 nucleotides read TGTGCCAGCAGTGAGGTACAACTGGGAGGTCGGCACACCATATATTTT.

This clone was detected only a few times. V gene TRBV11-2 combines with J gene TRBJ2-7; 7 bases are shared with TRBD2. Germline V gene data show CDR1 as SGHAT and CDR2 as FQNNGV. The CDR3 contains 14 residues. With 1 base clipped from V and 2 bases from J, the junction kept 2 bases outside the gene matches. CDR3 bases: TGTGCCAGCAGCTTAGGCGGGAGCCCCTACGAGCAGTACTTC. This encodes CASSLGGSPYEQYF.

This clone has more than one count but fewer than ten. The chain recombines TRBV19 with TRBJ1-1; perhaps TRBD1 as D (5 bases). Trimming stripped 5 bases from V and 5 bases from J, with 9 bases between. The CDR3 length is 12 residues. CDR1 is LNHDA, CDR2 SQIVND, per germline (reference sequence). For the CDR3, the DNA is TGTGCCAGTAGTTTCCAGGGAACTGAAGCTTTCTTT. This codes for CASSFQGTEAFF. Filled out from reference TRBV19 and TRBJ1-1, the complete variable domain reads DGGITQSPKYLFRKEGQNVTLSCEQNLNHDAMYWYRQDPGQGLRLIYYSQIVNDFQKGDIAEGYSVSREKKESFPLTVTSAQKNPTAFYLCASSFQGTEAFFGQGTRLTVV.

V usage is TRBV2 and J usage is TRBJ1-4; TRBD1 might be the D (5 bases). Per the germline V gene, CDR1 is SNHLY and CDR2 is FYNNEI. CDR3 length equals 16 residues. The V and J ends lost 7 bases and 8 bases respectively, with 23 bases between them. CDR3 coding DNA: TGTGCCAGCACAGACAGTGCTTTACCGGGAGGGGAAAAACTGTTTTTT. This codes for CASTDSALPGGEKLFF.

The rearrangement links TRBV6-5 to TRBJ2-7; TRBD1 is a possible D gene (5 bases). Germline lookup yields CDR1 MNHEY and CDR2 SVGAGI. V was trimmed by 8 bases and J by 5 bases, leaving 19 bases between them. CDR3 size: 14 residues. The CDR3 DNA reads TGTGCCAGCGCCCCGGGCAGGGTAGTGAACGAGCAGTACTTC. It yields the protein CASAPGRVVNEQYF.

J is TRBJ2-5 and V is TRBV5-1; the D gene is possibly TRBD1 (6 bases). V gave up 1 base and J gave up 0 bases, with 7 bases separating them. The germline V gene encodes CDR1 SGHRS and CDR2 YFSETQ. This CDR3 is 14 amino acids long. The DNA of the CDR3 is TGCGCCAGCAGCTTGACAGGGTACCAAGAGACCCAGTACTTC. Its translation is CASSLTGYQETQYF.

The V call is TRBV28, the J call TRBJ2-7; 10 bases line up with TRBD1. With 8 bases clipped from V and 3 bases from J, the junction kept 13 bases outside the gene matches. The CDR3 loop spans 16 amino acids. CDR1 is MDHEN, CDR2 SYDVKM, per germline. The CDR3: CASGSTGGAKRYEQYF. For the CDR3, the DNA is TGTGCCAGCGGATCGACAGGGGGCGCGAAACGCTACGAGCAGTACTTC.

V usage is TRBV4-1 and J usage is TRBJ2-3; D is ambiguous. CDR3 length: 14 amino acids. V lost 3 bases and J lost 1, with 8 bases in between. Per germline, CDR1 MGHRA and CDR2 YSYEKL. The DNA of the CDR3 is TGCGCCAGCAGCCAGCCGACTCGCACAGATACGCAGTATTTT. It codes for CASSQPTRTDTQYF.

The V gene is TRBV18, the J gene TRBJ2-1, with 7 bases lining up with TRBD2. The germline CDR1 and CDR2 sequences are KGHSH and LQKENI. This CDR3 has 18 amino acids. After removal of 0 bases from V and 1 base from J, the junction contained 9 bases not matched to a gene. The CDR3 here is CASSPPTVQRGSYNEQFF. Here the CDR3 DNA reads TGTGCCAGCTCACCACCAACGGTCCAGCGGGGATCCTACAATGAGCAGTTCTTC.

This sequence joins TRBV5-4 and TRBJ2-5, with 11 positions matching TRBD1. Germline V lookup: CDR1 SGHNT, CDR2 YYREEE (reference sequence). J gave up 5 bases and V 9 bases, and 3 bases lay outside the gene matches. The CDR3 has 12 amino acids. CDR3 coding DNA: TGTGCCATGGGGACAGGGGGGGAGACCCAGTACTTC. Translating gives CAMGTGGETQYF. The full variable domain, in which reference TRBV5-4 and TRBJ2-5 provide the parts outside the CDR3, is ETGVTQSPTHLIKTRGQQVTLRCSSQSGHNTVSWYQQALGQGPQFIFQYYREEENGRGNFPPRFSGLQFPNYSSELNVNALELDDSALYLCAMGTGGETQYFGPGTRLLVL.

V and J are TRBV5-5 and TRBJ1-2, with TRBD1 as a possible D gene (5 bases). Germline V CDR1 and CDR2: SGHKS, YYEKEE (reference sequence). The CDR3 sequence is 16 residues long. The V and J ends lost 4 bases and 6 bases respectively, with 22 bases between them. The DNA of the CDR3 is TGTGCCAGCAGCCCAGAGTCGGCAGGGAAGAGTCATGGCTACACCTTC. Protein sequence: CASSPESAGKSHGYTF. Full variable domain (missing parts from reference TRBV5-5 and TRBJ1-2): DAGVTQSPTHLIKTRGQQVTLRCSPISGHKSVSWYQQVLGQGPQFIFQYYEKEERGRGNFPDRFSARQFPNYSSELNVNALLLGDSALYLCASSPESAGKSHGYTFGSGTRLTVV.

The V and J genes are TRBV7-9 and TRBJ1-4; 8 bases are shared with TRBD1. This CDR3 has 15 residues. Germline-derived CDR1 and CDR2 are SEHNR and FQNEAQ (reference sequence). The J segment lost 7 bases and the V segment lost 1 base, leaving 5 bases of the junction unmatched. DNA for the CDR3: TGTGCCAGCAGCTTAGTTGCCAGGGGGCCTGAAAAACTGTTTTTT. Amino acids: CASSLVARGPEKLFF.

The chain carries TRBV10-1 and TRBJ1-3; D call uncertain. The ends were cut back, 8 bases at V and 4 bases at J, with 12 bases in the middle. The CDR3 loop spans 13 amino acids. The germline V gene encodes CDR1 WNHNN and CDR2 SYGVQD (reference sequence). CDR3 in amino acids: CASGETAGNTIYF. The CDR3 DNA reads TGCGCCAGCGGAGAAACGGCCGGAAACACCATATATTTT.

The CDR3 nucleotides are TGTGCCAGCAGCGCACCGGGAGCCGGGGAGCTGTTTTTT. It encodes CASSAPGAGELFF. This chain uses TRBV9 with TRBJ2-2, with a weak D call TRBD2 (6 bases). The germline V gene has CDR1 SGDLS and CDR2 YYNGEE. This CDR3 is built from 13 residues. Trimming removed 3 bases at V and 6 bases at J, with 9 bases between.